The following is a TCR beta chain sequence with its context. Sequencing was performed with immunoSEQ multiplex PCR; in TCRdb, only in-frame clones are kept and a portion is missing. The sample shows hundreds of thousands of clones, approximately 94% of them seen only once. This entry belongs to a study of T cell responses to AZD1222 COVID-19 vaccine. The CDR3 extends over 14 amino acids. V was pared by 3 bases and J by 1 base, with 5 bases of the junction left unmatched. From germline, CDR1 is DFQATT and CDR2 SNEGSKA (reference sequence). Specimen: peripheral blood, collected on day 0 of MenACWY control vaccination. This sequence joins TRBV20-1 and TRBJ2-5, with 7 bases matching TRBD1. This receptor was identified in an adult in good health. DNA of the CDR3: TGCAGTGCTAGTCGTCGACAGGGCCAAGAGACCCAGTACTTC. As protein: CSASRRQGQETQYF.